These 17 T cell receptor beta chains were all obtained from the same sample, sequenced in a study of T cell responses to AZD1222 COVID-19 vaccine. Some clones are missing from TCRdb's copy, which holds only in-frame ones; the method was immunoSEQ multiplex PCR. The repertoire has 150,000 to 170,000 clones, around 85% of them found once; the top ten carry 5.5%. The material was peripheral blood, obtained on day 0 of MenACWY control vaccination. The receptors were gathered from an adult in good health.

Written as DNA, the CDR3 is TGTGCCAGCTCACCTGAGACTGTACTCACCCACTTCGAGCAGTACTTC. Its translation is CASSPETVLTHFEQYF. This chain connects TRBV18 to TRBJ2-7; D is unresolved. The V gene's germline CDR1 is KGHSH and CDR2 LQKENI. The CDR3 sequence is 16 residues long. Between the trimmed V and J ends, which lost 3 bases and 6 bases, there was a span of 21 bases.

The chain employs TRBV6-4 and TRBJ2-1; TRBD2 matches 8 bases. The CDR3 is 14 amino acids. V was pared by 4 bases and J by 7 bases, with 6 bases of the junction left unmatched. CDR1 and CDR2 (germline): MRHNA, SNTAGT. The CDR3 DNA is TGTGCCAGCAGTGCTGACGGGACTAGTAATGAGCAGTTCTTC. It is translated as CASSADGTSNEQFF.

The chain uses TRBV5-3 and TRBJ2-7; D ambiguous. TRBV5-3 qualifies as an ORF whose function is uncertain. The CDR3 spans 12 residues. The germline V and J ends were trimmed by 2 bases and 3 bases, with 6 bases remaining between them. The CDR3: CARSFQSYEQYV. CDR3 DNA sequence: TGTGCCAGAAGCTTTCAAAGCTACGAGCAGTACGTC.

This chain links TRBV28 with TRBJ1-6; the D gene is possibly TRBD1 (6 bases). V was cut by 5 bases and J by 4 bases, with 15 bases left in between. Germline assignment: CDR1 MDHEN and CDR2 SYDVKM. There are 16 residues in the CDR3. This chain's CDR3 is CASSPPRTEYNSPLHF. Written as DNA, the CDR3 is TGTGCCAGCAGTCCCCCCCGGACAGAGTATAATTCACCCCTCCACTTT. The full variable domain, rest sourced from reference TRBV28 and TRBJ1-6, is DVKVTQSSRYLVKRTGEKVFLECVQDMDHENMFWYRQDPGLGLRLIYFSYDVKMKEKGDIPEGYSVSREKKERFSLILESASTNQTSMYLCASSPPRTEYNSPLHFGNGTRLTVT.

The J gene is TRBJ1-3, the V gene TRBV29-1; tentative D call: TRBD1 (6 bases). Trimming removed 4 bases at V and 1 base at J, with 14 bases between. Germline CDR1 SQVTM, CDR2 ANQGSEA. This CDR3 has 15 amino acids. In DNA, the CDR3 is TGCAGCGTTGGAGGCCGGGGGGCATCTGGAAACACCATATATTTT. It is translated as CSVGGRGASGNTIYF.

This clone was recorded a few times. The V gene is TRBV7-2, the J gene TRBJ2-7; 9 positions match TRBD2. Unmatched junction bases numbered 3, after V lost 3 bases and J lost 6 bases. This CDR3 region has 13 residues. Germline V gene data show CDR1 as SGHTA and CDR2 as FQGNSA. CDR3 residues: CASSFSGSREQYF. The CDR3 DNA sequence: TGTGCCAGCAGCTTTAGCGGGAGTCGCGAGCAGTACTTC.

Only a few counts were recorded for this clone. This chain connects TRBV4-2 to TRBJ1-4; 10 nucleotides line up with TRBD1. The CDR3 is made up of 16 amino acids. Looked up from germline, CDR1 is LGHNA and CDR2 is YNFKEQ. Losses at the gene ends were 5 bases for V and 1 base for J; bases not matched to a gene: 4. CDR3 nucleotide sequence: TGTGCCAGCAGCACCCGGGACAGGGGAACTAATGAAAAACTGTTTTTT. Its protein product is CASSTRDRGTNEKLFF.

The chain uses TRBV9 and TRBJ1-4; possible D gene TRBD1, 5 bases. Trimming cost V 4 bases and J 5 bases, with 15 bases left between them. Germline CDR1 is SGDLS and CDR2 is YYNGEE. This CDR3 has 15 residues. This CDR3 is CASSYRTGPNEKLFF. CDR3 DNA: TGTGCCAGCAGCTACAGGACGGGACCAAATGAAAAACTGTTTTTT.

The CDR3 loop reads CASMDPPEQYV. The CDR3 DNA reads as TGTGCCAGCATGGACCCGCCCGAGCAGTACGTC. The chain couples TRBV5-5 to TRBJ2-7; no clear D gene. The CDR3 is 11 amino acids. The germline CDR1 and CDR2 sequences are SGHKS and YYEKEE (reference sequence). Trimming stripped 6 bases from V and 6 bases from J, with 10 bases between.

V is TRBV3-1 (or the pseudogene TRBV3-2) and J is TRBJ1-1; D is undetermined. This CDR3 is built from 14 residues. Trimming left V 4 bases short and J 2 bases short, with 11 bases between. Per germline, CDR1 LGHDT and CDR2 YNNKEL (reference sequence). The CDR3 DNA reads TGTGCCAGCAGCCTCATCAGGTCCAACACTGAAGCTTTCTTT. As protein: CASSLIRSNTEAFF.

CDR3 DNA: TGCAGCGTCCGAACAACCCCCCAGGGTTTGAACACTGAAGCTTTCTTT. Amino acids: CSVRTTPQGLNTEAFF. The V and J genes are TRBV29-1 and TRBJ1-1; TRBD1 is a possible D gene (5 bases). CDR3 length: 16 amino acids. Deletions cut 6 bases from V and 0 bases from J, with 20 bases between. CDR1 and CDR2 from the germline V gene are SQVTM and ANQGSEA. Combining the CDR3 with reference TRBV29-1 and TRBJ1-1 gives the whole variable domain SAVISQKPSRDICQRGTSLTIQCQVDSQVTMMFWYRQQPGQSLTLIATANQGSEATYESGFVIDKFPISRPNLTFSTLTVSNMSPEDSSIYLCSVRTTPQGLNTEAFFGQGTRLTVV.

This clone was found once. The V and J genes are TRBV5-1 and TRBJ1-6; D is unresolved. V lost 0 bases, J lost 6 bases, and 4 bases lay in between. The CDR3 loop spans 13 amino acids. CDR1 and CDR2 (germline): SGHRS, YFSETQ. DNA of the CDR3: TGCGCCAGCAGCTTGGAGACTAATTCACCCCTCCACTTT. Protein: CASSLETNSPLHF.

The CDR3 is CASRQTGYQPQHF. The CDR3 DNA is TGTGCCAGCAGGCAGACAGGGTATCAGCCCCAGCATTTT. The V and J genes are TRBV12-3 or TRBV12-4 and TRBJ1-5, with 7 bases that match TRBD1. The trim removed 6 bases at V and 5 bases at J, leaving 4 bases unmatched. The CDR3 extends over 13 amino acids.

This clone was recorded once. The CDR3 DNA follows: TGTGCCAGTACCGGGGCACCCAAGAACTATGGCTACACCTTC. Protein: CASTGAPKNYGYTF. V is TRBV3-1 (or the pseudogene TRBV3-2) and J is TRBJ1-2; weak D call: TRBD1 (5 bases). The V and J ends lost 9 bases and 2 bases respectively, with 16 bases between them. Germline V gives CDR1 LGHDT, CDR2 YNNKEL (reference sequence). This CDR3 region has 14 residues.

V usage is TRBV5-1 and J usage is TRBJ2-5; 7 bases map to TRBD1. The CDR3 spans 15 residues. V was pared by 5 bases and J by 2 bases, with 9 bases of the junction left unmatched. Germline assignment: CDR1 SGHRS and CDR2 YFSETQ. The CDR3 DNA reads as TGCGCCAGCAGGGATAGGGACAGAAGACAAGAGACCCAGTACTTC. This sequence encodes CASRDRDRRQETQYF.

V is TRBV7-9 and J is TRBJ2-2, with TRBD1 identical over 8 bases. Germline V CDR1 and CDR2: SEHNR, FQNEAQ (reference sequence). This CDR3 is 16 amino acids long. With 5 bases clipped from V and 1 base from J, the junction kept 6 bases outside the gene matches. The CDR3 reads CASSLRTGRNTGELFF. The DNA of the CDR3 is TGTGCCAGCAGCCTTAGGACAGGGCGGAACACCGGGGAGCTGTTTTTT.

The V call is TRBV9, the J call TRBJ1-3, with D uncertain. The CDR3 length is 14 residues. V gave up 1 base and J gave up 0 bases, with 5 bases separating them. Germline V lookup: CDR1 SGDLS, CDR2 YYNGEE. CDR3 residues: CASSVSRSGNTIYF. The CDR3 DNA reads TGTGCCAGCAGCGTATCTCGCTCTGGAAACACCATATATTTT.